What follows describes a single TCR beta chain. The junction had 17 bases not matched to a gene; V was cut back by 2 bases and J by 4 bases. The CDR3 totals 20 residues. CDR1 MGHRA and CDR2 YSYEKL come from the germline V gene. The data stem from a study of blood T cell repertoires in COVID-19. Some clones are missing from TCRdb's copy, which holds only in-frame ones; the method was immunoSEQ multiplex PCR. The sample includes approximately 100,000 clones, around 87% of them seen just once. Sample: peripheral blood. The origin of this receptor is a man aged 50 to 60 with acute or convalescent COVID-19. The chain carries TRBV4-1 and TRBJ1-1; the match to TRBD1 covers 12 bases. This chain's CDR3 is CASSQRSRGTGGLGATEAFF. CDR3 DNA: TGCGCCAGCAGCCAAAGGTCCCGAGGGACAGGGGGCCTAGGGGCCACTGAAGCTTTCTTT.